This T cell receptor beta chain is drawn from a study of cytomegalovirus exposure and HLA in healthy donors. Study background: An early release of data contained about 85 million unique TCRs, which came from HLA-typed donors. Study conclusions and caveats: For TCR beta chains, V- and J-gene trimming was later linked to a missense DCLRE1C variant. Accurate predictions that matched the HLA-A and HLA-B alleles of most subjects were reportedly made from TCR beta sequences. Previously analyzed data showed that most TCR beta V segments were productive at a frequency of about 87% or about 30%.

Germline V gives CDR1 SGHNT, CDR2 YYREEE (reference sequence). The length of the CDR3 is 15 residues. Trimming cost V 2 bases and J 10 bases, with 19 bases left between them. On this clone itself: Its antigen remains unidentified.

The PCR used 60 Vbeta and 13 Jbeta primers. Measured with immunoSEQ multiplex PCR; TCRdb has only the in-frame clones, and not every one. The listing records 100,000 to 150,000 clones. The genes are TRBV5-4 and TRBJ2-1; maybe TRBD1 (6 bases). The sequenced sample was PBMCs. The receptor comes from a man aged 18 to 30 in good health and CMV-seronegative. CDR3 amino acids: CASSLGQGLRVEQFF. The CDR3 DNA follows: TGTGCCAGCAGCTTAGGGCAGGGGCTACGTGTAGAGCAGTTCTTC.